A selection of T cell receptor beta chains follows, all from one sample in a study of post-analysis software for immune sequencing data. TCRdb independently ran MiXCR on the PCR reads; one entry per CDR3 protein. The table shows a few hundred thousand distinct CDR3 sequences, with 45% occurring only once. Sequencing was carried out using blood. The receptor source for this set is a girl aged 10-17 years with multiple sclerosis. CDR3s include the opening cysteine and the closing phenylalanine or tryptophan. Fields, in order: J gene, V gene, clone size, D gene, CDR3 protein, CDR3 DNA. The D gene is left open where the match is weak. The size of a clone is reported for some rows only, either as once, few or many, or as a class for expanded clones.

J gene: TRBJ2-5; V gene: TRBV5-5; clone size: few; D gene: TRBD1; CDR3 protein: CASRADRDRGVETQYF; CDR3 DNA: TGTGCCAGCAGAGCCGACCGGGACAGGGGGGTGGAGACCCAGTACTTC
J gene: TRBJ2-7; V gene: TRBV7-2; clone size: .; D gene: TRBD1; CDR3 protein: CASSFVTGGSYEQYF; CDR3 DNA: TGTGCCAGCAGCTTCGTGACAGGGGGTTCCTACGAGCAGTACTTC
J gene: TRBJ2-3; V gene: TRBV15; clone size: .; D gene: .; CDR3 protein: CATSRERSTDTQYF; CDR3 DNA: TGTGCCACCAGCAGAGAACGGTCCACAGATACGCAGTATTTT
J gene: TRBJ2-7; V gene: TRBV4-1; clone size: .; D gene: TRBD2; CDR3 protein: CTSSQTSGPYEQYF; CDR3 DNA: TGCACCAGCAGCCAAACTAGCGGACCCTACGAGCAGTACTTC
J gene: TRBJ2-4; V gene: TRBV29-1; clone size: few; D gene: .; CDR3 protein: CSVKTGGGRQYF; CDR3 DNA: TGCAGCGTCAAAACAGGGGGAGGGAGGCAGTACTTC
J gene: TRBJ2-1; V gene: TRBV5-1; clone size: .; D gene: .; CDR3 protein: CASSWASSYNEQFF; CDR3 DNA: TGCGCCAGCAGCTGGGCTAGCTCCTACAATGAGCAGTTCTTC
J gene: TRBJ2-1; V gene: TRBV11-1; clone size: .; D gene: .; CDR3 protein: CASSSERTTCNEQFF; CDR3 DNA: TGTGCCAGCAGCTCTGAACGGACTACATGTAATGAGCAGTTCTTC
J gene: TRBJ2-1; V gene: TRBV29-1; clone size: .; D gene: TRBD1; CDR3 protein: CSVVYRGSEQFF; CDR3 DNA: TGCAGCGTCGTTTACAGGGGGAGTGAGCAGTTCTTC
J gene: TRBJ2-7; V gene: TRBV5-6; clone size: few; D gene: TRBD2; CDR3 protein: CASSFISGRGYEQYF; CDR3 DNA: TGTGCCAGCAGCTTCATCAGCGGGAGGGGCTACGAGCAGTACTTC
J gene: TRBJ2-5; V gene: TRBV28; clone size: few; D gene: .; CDR3 protein: CASSSYFPGGEETQYF; CDR3 DNA: TGTGCCAGCAGTTCGTACTTCCCCGGAGGTGAAGAGACCCAGTACTTC
J gene: TRBJ2-7; V gene: TRBV5-1; clone size: .; D gene: .; CDR3 protein: CATTQGRSSYEQYF; CDR3 DNA: TGCGCCACCACACAGGGACGTTCCTCCTACGAGCAGTACTTC
J gene: TRBJ2-5; V gene: TRBV2; clone size: .; D gene: TRBD2; CDR3 protein: CASSAGTSGSGGEQYF; CDR3 DNA: TGTGCCAGCAGTGCCGGGACTAGCGGGAGCGGGGGTGAGCAGTACTTC
J gene: TRBJ2-4; V gene: TRBV29-1; clone size: few; D gene: .; CDR3 protein: CSVAGYDIQYF; CDR3 DNA: TGCAGCGTAGCAGGGTATGACATTCAGTACTTC
J gene: TRBJ2-7; V gene: TRBV28; clone size: .; D gene: .; CDR3 protein: CASSLASRISYEQYF; CDR3 DNA: TGTGCCAGCAGTTTAGCTAGCCGGATCTCCTACGAGCAGTACTTC
J gene: TRBJ1-6; V gene: TRBV12-3/TRBV12-4; clone size: few; D gene: .; CDR3 protein: CASSFQGNSPLHF; CDR3 DNA: TGTGCCAGCAGTTTCCAGGGTAATTCACCCCTCCACTTT
J gene: TRBJ2-1; V gene: TRBV29-1; clone size: .; D gene: TRBD2; CDR3 protein: CSVGLSGGNEQFF; CDR3 DNA: TGCAGCGTTGGGCTTTCGGGAGGCAATGAGCAGTTCTTC
J gene: TRBJ1-5; V gene: TRBV3-1; clone size: .; D gene: TRBD1; CDR3 protein: CASSVGQDPRWPQHF; CDR3 DNA: TGTGCCAGCAGCGTGGGACAGGATCCACGGTGGCCCCAGCATTTT
J gene: TRBJ2-1; V gene: TRBV12-3/TRBV12-4; clone size: .; D gene: TRBD1; CDR3 protein: CASSPRTGSSYNEQFF; CDR3 DNA: TGTGCCAGCAGCCCCCGGACAGGGTCGTCCTACAATGAGCAGTTCTTC
J gene: TRBJ2-1; V gene: TRBV5-1; clone size: once; D gene: TRBD2; CDR3 protein: CASNPGGRIHNEQFF; CDR3 DNA: TGCGCCAGCAACCCGGGGGGACGGATCCACAATGAGCAGTTCTTC
J gene: TRBJ1-1; V gene: TRBV4-1; clone size: .; D gene: .; CDR3 protein: CASSQAGSCTEAFF; CDR3 DNA: TGCGCCAGCAGCCAAGCAGGGAGCTGCACTGAAGCTTTCTTT
J gene: TRBJ1-4; V gene: TRBV12-3/TRBV12-4; clone size: .; D gene: .; CDR3 protein: CASSAGSTNEKLFF; CDR3 DNA: TGTGCCAGCAGCGCAGGTTCAACTAATGAAAAACTGTTTTTT
J gene: TRBJ2-5; V gene: TRBV29-1; clone size: few; D gene: TRBD2; CDR3 protein: CSVEEGGETQYF; CDR3 DNA: TGCAGCGTTGAAGAGGGAGGGGAGACCCAGTACTTC
J gene: TRBJ2-3; V gene: TRBV7-9; clone size: .; D gene: TRBD1; CDR3 protein: CASSPRPGQGNTDTQYF; CDR3 DNA: TGTGCCAGCAGCCCACGTCCGGGACAGGGGAACACAGATACGCAGTATTTT
J gene: TRBJ1-2; V gene: TRBV7-8; clone size: .; D gene: .; CDR3 protein: CASSLWGSANYGYTF; CDR3 DNA: TGTGCCAGCAGCTTGTGGGGTTCGGCTAACTATGGCTACACCTTC
J gene: TRBJ2-1; V gene: TRBV6-6; clone size: .; D gene: .; CDR3 protein: CASSPFGEEQFF; CDR3 DNA: TGTGCCAGCAGTCCCTTTGGCGAAGAGCAGTTCTTC
J gene: TRBJ2-1; V gene: TRBV5-1; clone size: .; D gene: TRBD2; CDR3 protein: CASSLTGLAGVDEQFF; CDR3 DNA: TGCGCCAGCAGCTTGACGGGACTAGCGGGAGTGGATGAGCAGTTCTTC
J gene: TRBJ1-1; V gene: TRBV10-3; clone size: once; D gene: .; CDR3 protein: CAISESEGNTEAFF; CDR3 DNA: TGTGCCATCAGTGAGTCTGAGGGGAACACTGAAGCTTTCTTT
J gene: TRBJ2-5; V gene: TRBV11-2; clone size: .; D gene: .; CDR3 protein: CASSPKAVADGTQYF; CDR3 DNA: TGTGCCAGCAGCCCAAAGGCGGTGGCGGATGGGACCCAGTACTTC
J gene: TRBJ2-7; V gene: TRBV9; clone size: .; D gene: TRBD1; CDR3 protein: CASSVGGYGITTRDSPYEQYF; CDR3 DNA: TGTGCCAGCAGCGTAGGTGGGTATGGGATAACTACCCGGGACAGCCCCTACGAGCAGTACTTC
J gene: TRBJ2-1; V gene: TRBV6-4; clone size: .; D gene: TRBD1; CDR3 protein: CASSDSGALTGPDEQFF; CDR3 DNA: TGTGCCAGCAGTGACTCAGGCGCTTTGACAGGGCCTGATGAGCAGTTCTTC
J gene: TRBJ2-7; V gene: TRBV7-8; clone size: .; D gene: TRBD1; CDR3 protein: CASSLGLGTGDEQYF; CDR3 DNA: TGTGCCAGCAGCTTAGGGTTGGGGACAGGGGATGAGCAGTACTTC
J gene: TRBJ2-7; V gene: TRBV6-5; clone size: .; D gene: TRBD2; CDR3 protein: CASRKGRGVYEQYF; CDR3 DNA: TGTGCCAGCAGGAAGGGCCGGGGGGTATACGAGCAGTACTTC
J gene: TRBJ1-4; V gene: TRBV7-9; clone size: .; D gene: .; CDR3 protein: CASSPTLGAYEKLFF; CDR3 DNA: TGTGCCAGCAGCCCCACCCTCGGGGCGTACGAAAAACTGTTTTTT
J gene: TRBJ2-5; V gene: TRBV9; clone size: .; D gene: TRBD2; CDR3 protein: CASSLSATSGRQTQYF; CDR3 DNA: TGTGCCAGCAGCCTATCGGCCACTAGCGGGAGGCAGACCCAGTACTTC
J gene: TRBJ1-1; V gene: TRBV12-3/TRBV12-4; clone size: .; D gene: .; CDR3 protein: CASSLQGQDTEAFF; CDR3 DNA: TGTGCCAGCAGTTTACAGGGCCAGGACACTGAAGCTTTCTTT
J gene: TRBJ1-1; V gene: TRBV7-9; clone size: .; D gene: TRBD1; CDR3 protein: CASSARDRGTEAFF; CDR3 DNA: TGTGCCAGCAGCGCACGGGACAGGGGAACTGAAGCTTTCTTT
J gene: TRBJ1-5; V gene: TRBV29-1; clone size: .; D gene: TRBD1; CDR3 protein: CSVGTGNSNQPQHF; CDR3 DNA: TGCAGCGTCGGGACAGGGAATAGCAATCAGCCCCAGCATTTT
J gene: TRBJ1-5; V gene: TRBV28; clone size: .; D gene: TRBD1; CDR3 protein: CASRITPGQSLNQPQHF; CDR3 DNA: TGTGCCAGCAGAATCACCCCGGGACAGAGTCTCAATCAGCCCCAGCATTTT
J gene: TRBJ2-7; V gene: TRBV25-1; clone size: many; D gene: TRBD2; CDR3 protein: CASSSRLADSYEQYF; CDR3 DNA: TGTGCCAGCAGCTCCCGACTAGCGGACTCCTACGAGCAGTACTTC
J gene: TRBJ1-6; V gene: TRBV20-1; clone size: few; D gene: .; CDR3 protein: CSASDGSSYNSPLHF; CDR3 DNA: TGCAGTGCTAGTGACGGGAGCTCCTATAATTCACCCCTCCACTTT
J gene: TRBJ2-5; V gene: TRBV9; clone size: .; D gene: TRBD1; CDR3 protein: CASSVSQGQETQYF; CDR3 DNA: TGTGCCAGCAGCGTTTCACAGGGGCAAGAGACCCAGTACTTC
J gene: TRBJ2-7; V gene: TRBV29-1; clone size: .; D gene: .; CDR3 protein: CSNMGGSYNEQYF; CDR3 DNA: TGCAGCAACATGGGGGGTTCCTACAATGAGCAGTACTTC
J gene: TRBJ2-5; V gene: TRBV20-1; clone size: .; D gene: .; CDR3 protein: CSARDPQTQYF; CDR3 DNA: TGCAGTGCTAGAGATCCGCAGACCCAGTACTTC
J gene: TRBJ2-7; V gene: TRBV4-1; clone size: few; D gene: .; CDR3 protein: CASSQEQLAGEQYF; CDR3 DNA: TGCGCCAGCAGCCAAGAACAACTAGCTGGGGAGCAGTACTTC